Listed below are T cell receptor beta chains from one sample, sequenced in a study of blood T cell repertoires in COVID-19. Data came from immunoSEQ multiplex PCR; TCRdb stores just in-frame clones and leaves some out. Among 90,000 or so clones listed, approximately 87% were seen once. Specimen: peripheral blood. Receptors were obtained from a human donor in a cohort sampled during active COVID-19. CDR3s include the opening cysteine and the closing phenylalanine or tryptophan. D genes are given only for firm matches.

d_call	v_call	j_call	cdr3_nt	cdr3_aa
-	TRBV18	TRBJ1-1	TGTGCCAGCTCACCACGGGGACTCCCCGCTGAAGCTTTCTTT	CASSPRGLPAEAFF
-	TRBV19	TRBJ1-5	TGTGCCAGTAGTCTCGAGGCGAGGGAAATCATACCCCAGCATTTT	CASSLEAREIIPQHF
TRBD1	TRBV19	TRBJ1-2	TGTGCCAGTGTTGACAGGGGTGGCTACACCTTC	CASVDRGGYTF
-	TRBV4-3	TRBJ1-1	TGCGCCAGCAGCCTGACAGAGAACACTGAAGCTTTCTTT	CASSLTENTEAFF
TRBD2	TRBV30	TRBJ2-3	TGTGCCTGGAGGGAGGGACTAGCGGTCACAGATACGCAGTATTTT	CAWREGLAVTDTQYF
-	TRBV4-3	TRBJ1-2	TGCGCCAGCAGCCAAGCTACAGGGAGTTCGAACTATGGCTACACCTTC	CASSQATGSSNYGYTF
TRBD1	TRBV5-8	TRBJ2-1	TGTGCCAGCAGCGGGGACAGGGGCTGGGATGAGCAGTTCTTC	CASSGDRGWDEQFF
TRBD2	TRBV15	TRBJ2-3	TGTGCCACCAGCAGCGGGACTAGCGGGGGTGCTAGCACAGATACGCAGTATTTT	CATSSGTSGGASTDTQYF
-	TRBV6-6	TRBJ1-3	TGTGCCAGCAGTTACCAAGTGAGCTCTGGAAACACCATATATTTT	CASSYQVSSGNTIYF
-	TRBV3-1/TRBV3-2	TRBJ2-7	TGTGCCAGCAGCCAAGGTCCGGACGGGAGCTCCTACGAGCAGTACTTC	CASSQGPDGSSYEQYF
-	TRBV9	TRBJ2-2	TGTGCCAGCACCCCCCTCAGCGGCACCGGGGAGCTGTTTTTT	CASTPLSGTGELFF
TRBD2	TRBV5-4	TRBJ2-7	TGTGCCAGCAGCAAAACTCTATTAGCGGGGGGAGAGGGCGAGCAGTACTTC	CASSKTLLAGGEGEQYF
-	TRBV6-1	TRBJ2-7	TGTGCCAGCAGTGAACAGGGCTTCCGTACTACCTACGAGCAGTACTTC	CASSEQGFRTTYEQYF
-	TRBV6-6	TRBJ2-5	TGTGCCAGCAGCCCCGGGCGTCCGAGAGGGGAGACCCAGTACTTC	CASSPGRPRGETQYF
TRBD1	TRBV7-2	TRBJ2-5	TGTGCCAGCAGCTTAGAAAGGGGGACAGGGCTGGGAGAGACCCAGTACTTC	CASSLERGTGLGETQYF
-	TRBV30	TRBJ1-2	TGTGCCTGGAGTGTAACTGTCGGCAGCGCCTACACCTTC	CAWSVTVGSAYTF
TRBD1	TRBV4-3	TRBJ1-6	TGCGCCAGCAGCCCGTTCGGGACAGAAGATTCACCCCTCCACTTT	CASSPFGTEDSPLHF
-	TRBV5-4	TRBJ1-4	TGTGCCAGCAGCGCAATGGGGCAAACTAATGAAAAACTGTTTTTT	CASSAMGQTNEKLFF